These T cell receptor beta chains were read from a single sample in a study of shared clonotypes between healthy human individuals. TCRdb's table, derived via immunoSEQ multiplex PCR, lists solely in-frame clones and lacks some. The sample shows 2 million to 2.5 million clones, around 93% of them seen only once. Input material: naive CD4+ T cells from PBMCs. The source is a man aged 18 to 35 in good health. Some clones in this sample may be carry-over from other donors' samples. Each CDR3 is given with its conserved first and last residue.

j_call | v_call | cdr3_aa
TRBJ1-5 | TRBV4-1 | CASSQQGMGNQPQHF
TRBJ2-1 | TRBV11-3 | CASSRDARYNEQFF
TRBJ1-2 | TRBV6-1 | CASSATTVYGYTF
TRBJ1-1 | TRBV10-3 | CAISVGTAQQAFF
TRBJ1-5 | TRBV28 | CASSGPPRDQPQHF
TRBJ2-3 | TRBV6-6 | CASSLRVAGVIDTQYF
TRBJ2-3 | TRBV25-1 | CASSSGTGGFTDTQYF
TRBJ1-5 | TRBV10-3 | CAISRQGADQPQHF
TRBJ1-1 | TRBV7-3 | CASSPRGPAEGGEAFF
TRBJ2-7 | TRBV7-2 | CASSLVISTYEQYF
TRBJ2-3 | TRBV11-3 | CASSFGFGGQGITDTQYF
TRBJ1-1 | TRBV6-1 | CASSEVTGPSAFF
TRBJ1-1 | TRBV29-1 | CSAALPTGVTEAFF
TRBJ1-5 | TRBV15 | CATSRVSTSGTANQPQHF
TRBJ1-2 | TRBV2 | CASSENNREGGPNYGYTF
TRBJ2-7 | TRBV18 | CASSQGQGRVGYEQYF
TRBJ2-3 | TRBV7-9 | CASSRGASTDTQYF
TRBJ2-7 | TRBV5-1 | CASSLKPGNHPYEQYF
TRBJ2-6 | TRBV15 | CATGLSGANVLTF
TRBJ1-2 | TRBV6-5 | CASSRNRDVYGYTF
TRBJ2-5 | TRBV4-2 | CASSQELLAGVSGETQYF
TRBJ2-7 | TRBV7-2 | CASSSDRTGPYF
TRBJ1-2 | TRBV7-3 | CASSPAGGGGRLYGYTF
TRBJ2-1 | TRBV5-4 | CASSKGGRSEQFF
TRBJ2-5 | TRBV7-9 | CASSPTSGGSWAQYF
TRBJ2-1 | TRBV5-1 | CASSLGGGSGNEQFF
TRBJ2-4 | TRBV11-2 | CASTKHLAKNIQYF
TRBJ1-5 | TRBV4-1 | CASSQPQQPQHF
TRBJ2-7 | TRBV28 | CASSLTRGTYEQYF
TRBJ1-2 | TRBV7-2 | CASSLGWGRVTYGYTF
TRBJ2-7 | TRBV9 | CASSETLGDGINEQYF
TRBJ2-5 | TRBV14 | CASSQIPRGRGETQYF
TRBJ2-7 | TRBV6-1 | CASSITRYEQYF
TRBJ2-7 | TRBV15 | CATSTRQGAYEQYF
TRBJ2-3 | TRBV5-1 | CASSQPTDTQYF
TRBJ1-3 | TRBV5-1 | CASSLVPASSGNTIYF
TRBJ1-4 | TRBV6-1 | CASRGRRNEKLFF
TRBJ2-3 | TRBV7-3 | CASSFPRGGGGTDTQYF
TRBJ1-2 | TRBV7-3 | CASSPLTNPGGDGYTF
TRBJ2-7 | TRBV5-1 | CASSLAEGDEQYF
TRBJ2-3 | TRBV25-1 | CASTPGDTQYF
TRBJ1-5 | TRBV15 | CATSRGQGGVGSNQPQHF